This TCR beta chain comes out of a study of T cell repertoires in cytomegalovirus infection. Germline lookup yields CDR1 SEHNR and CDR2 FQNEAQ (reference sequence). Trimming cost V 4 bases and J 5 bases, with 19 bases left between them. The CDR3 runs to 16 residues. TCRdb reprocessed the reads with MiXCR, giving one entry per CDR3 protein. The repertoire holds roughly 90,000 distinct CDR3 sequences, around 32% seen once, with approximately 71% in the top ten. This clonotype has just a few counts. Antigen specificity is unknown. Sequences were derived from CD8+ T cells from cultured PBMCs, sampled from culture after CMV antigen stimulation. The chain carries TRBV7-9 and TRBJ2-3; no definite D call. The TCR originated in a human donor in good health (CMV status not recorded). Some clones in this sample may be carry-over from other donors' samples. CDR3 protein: CASSSPPRIYEDTQYF. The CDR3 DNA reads TGTGCCAGCAGCTCGCCCCCTCGGATTTATGAAGATACGCAGTATTTT.